This T cell receptor beta chain was sequenced during a study of blood T cell repertoires in COVID-19. About the research overall: Some COVID-19 samples were acute and others convalescent; all came from the United States, Italy and Spain. Sample material is recorded as cDNA or gDNA derived from T cells, B-cell-depleted T cells, or PBMCs.

Per the original methods: Scientists estimated how many nucleated cells there were by amplifying reference gene primers. Here immunoSEQ multiplex PCR was the method, and the copy in TCRdb shows in-frame clones only, minus some. V, J and clone size derive from that table, while D and trimming were established from the DNA sequence. The sample holds some 240,000 clones, around 80% seen once. V gave up 10 bases and J gave up 4 bases, with 11 bases separating them. Germline CDR1 is ENHRY and CDR2 is SYGVKD. CDR3 length equals 11 residues. This sequence originates from a woman aged 40 to 50 who had recovered from COVID-19. Sample: peripheral blood. This chain joins TRBV10-3 and TRBJ2-7; D remains unclear. The CDR3, as DNA: TGTGCCACCGCCCTAAGTTACGAGCAGTACTTC. It encodes CATALSYEQYF.